Sequencing of this T cell receptor beta chain was carried out in a study of blood T cell repertoires in COVID-19. Study in general: The cDNA or gDNA used as material had been derived from T cells, B-cell-depleted T cells, or PBMCs.

Authors' data handling: Amplification with reference gene primers provided the estimates of nucleated cell counts. Sequenced by immunoSEQ multiplex PCR; TCRdb stores in-frame clones only, minus some. The DNA was the basis for D and trimming; V, J and clone size are from that table. The table lists fewer than 350,000 clones, roughly 90% of them singletons. Clinical histories supplied by participants themselves formed the basis of cohort assignment. Germline V gives CDR1 SGHAT, CDR2 FQNNGV. The CDR3 spans 13 residues. V lost 3 bases, J lost 7 bases, and 9 bases lay in between. The receptor comes from a man aged 40-49 years who had been exposed to COVID-19. V gene TRBV11-2 combines with J gene TRBJ2-2, with TRBD2 as a possible D gene (5 bases). Sequenced: PBMCs or T cells enriched from blood (not recorded which). CDR3 loop: CASSLRLNGELFF. CDR3 nucleotides: TGTGCCAGCAGCTTGAGACTAAACGGGGAGCTGTTTTTT.